A selection of T cell receptor beta chains follows, all from one sample in a study of blood T cell repertoires in COVID-19. Here immunoSEQ multiplex PCR was the method, and the copy in TCRdb shows in-frame clones only, minus some. The repertoire holds hundreds of thousands of clones, under 85% seen once, with over 0.95% in the top ten. Sequencing used peripheral blood. The origin of the receptors is a woman aged 25 to 39 with COVID-19, enrolled during active disease. Each CDR3 is given with its conserved first and last residue. Fields, in order: CDR3 DNA, CDR3 protein, clone size, D gene, V gene, J gene. The D gene is left open where the match is weak. Size is omitted from some rows. Given values are once, few, many or a class for expanded clones.

TGTGCCAGCAGCGTGACAGGGGTCACCGGGGAGCTGTTTTTT	CASSVTGVTGELFF	once	TRBD1	TRBV7-8	TRBJ2-2
TGTGCCAGTAGTATAGGGAGCAGTAGCAATCAGCCCCAGCATTTT	CASSIGSSSNQPQHF	NA	NA	TRBV19	TRBJ1-5
TGTGCCACCAGTGATCCCCGGGACAGTAATGAAAAACTGTTTTTT	CATSDPRDSNEKLFF	NA	TRBD1	TRBV24-1	TRBJ1-4
TGTGCCAGCAGCGAAACAGGGGGGAATCAGCCCCAGCATTTT	CASSETGGNQPQHF	NA	TRBD1	TRBV9	TRBJ1-5
TGTGCCAGCAGCTCCCTCCGGCGTCGGGGGAAGACCCAGTACTTC	CASSSLRRRGKTQYF	NA	NA	TRBV11-2	TRBJ2-5
TGTGCCAGCAGTCAAGGACAGGGTACCACAGATACGCAGTATTTT	CASSQGQGTTDTQYF	NA	TRBD1	TRBV7-3	TRBJ2-3
TGTGCCAGCAGCCCCCGACAGGGTAACTACGAGCAGTACTTC	CASSPRQGNYEQYF	NA	TRBD1	TRBV9	TRBJ2-7
TGTGCCAGCAGCGACAACCCCCCCAGCGGGGAGGGGTACAATGAGCAGTTCTTC	CASSDNPPSGEGYNEQFF	NA	TRBD2	TRBV11-2	TRBJ2-1
TGTGCCAGCAGCCTAATAACCCGGGACAGCAACTATGGCTACACCTTC	CASSLITRDSNYGYTF	NA	TRBD1	TRBV7-2	TRBJ1-2
TGTGCCAGTAGTAAGACAGGGGGCAGTTCCACCGGGGAGCTGTTTTTT	CASSKTGGSSTGELFF	NA	TRBD1	TRBV19	TRBJ2-2
TGTGCCAGCAGCGTAGAGAGGGGAGGCCCCGGGGAGCTGTTTTTT	CASSVERGGPGELFF	NA	NA	TRBV9	TRBJ2-2
TGTGCCAGTAGTATGGCGGGGTTGGGCGGGGAGCTGTTTTTT	CASSMAGLGGELFF	NA	NA	TRBV19	TRBJ2-2
TGTGCCAGCAGCGTAGCTGGGGTCCCGCAGGGTGAGCAGTTCTTC	CASSVAGVPQGEQFF	NA	NA	TRBV9	TRBJ2-1
TGTGCCAGCACAACGGCCGGGGGGGGGACGGCCCCTGGAAACACCATATATTTT	CASTTAGGGTAPGNTIYF	NA	NA	TRBV2	TRBJ1-3
TGTGCCAGCAGTTTGGAGACTAGCGGCTCTGGGGCCAACGTCCTGACTTTC	CASSLETSGSGANVLTF	few	TRBD2	TRBV6-2/TRBV6-3	TRBJ2-6
TGTGCCAGCAGCCAAAAATCATTTTCTAGCTCCTACGAGCAGTACTTC	CASSQKSFSSSYEQYF	NA	NA	TRBV3-1/TRBV3-2	TRBJ2-7
TGTGCCAGCAGCTTACAGGGGCACCCCGCTGAAGCTTTCTTT	CASSLQGHPAEAFF	NA	NA	TRBV7-2	TRBJ1-1
TGCGCCAGCAGTTTGGAACTAGCCGTATTCATGGATACGCAGTATTTT	CASSLELAVFMDTQYF	NA	NA	TRBV10-1	TRBJ2-3
TGCAGCGTTGACCGACACAGCTCCTACAATGAGCAGTTCTTC	CSVDRHSSYNEQFF	NA	NA	TRBV29-1	TRBJ2-1
TGTGCCAGCAGTGAGAGGCGGGAGGGACAGCAGTTCTTC	CASSERREGQQFF	NA	TRBD2	TRBV6-1	TRBJ2-1
TGCAGCGTAAAAAAAACAGGGGCCGGAGGTGGCTACACCTTC	CSVKKTGAGGGYTF	NA	TRBD1	TRBV29-1	TRBJ1-2
TGTGCCAGCAGTACACAGGGTCGGGGCGATCAGCCCCAGCATTTT	CASSTQGRGDQPQHF	NA	NA	TRBV28	TRBJ1-5
TGTGCCAGCAGTTTTAGGGGCTCGGACATCCAAAGGCGTCAGCCCCAGCATTTT	CASSFRGSDIQRRQPQHF	NA	NA	TRBV27	TRBJ1-5
TGCAGCGTTGGCGGGTCCGCCTACGAGCAGTACTTC	CSVGGSAYEQYF	many	NA	TRBV29-1	TRBJ2-7
TGTGCCAGCAGCGTAGGCTTTGGTACTACTGAAGCTTTCTTT	CASSVGFGTTEAFF	NA	NA	TRBV9	TRBJ1-1
TGTGCCACCGCTACGGGAACCAACACCGGGGAGCTGTTTTTT	CATATGTNTGELFF	NA	NA	TRBV24-1	TRBJ2-2
TGTGCCAGCAGTTACTTGACAGGGGACCGGGGCTACACCTTC	CASSYLTGDRGYTF	NA	TRBD1	TRBV6-5	TRBJ1-2
TGTGCCAGCAGGCAGGGAACTGAAGCTTTCTTT	CASRQGTEAFF	once	NA	TRBV2	TRBJ1-1
TGTGCCAGTAACTTGCGGGAGGGCCCAGATACGCAGTATTTT	CASNLREGPDTQYF	NA	TRBD2	TRBV19	TRBJ2-3
TGTGCCAGTAGTATAGATCTCGGCGGGACGAGCACAGATACGCAGTATTTT	CASSIDLGGTSTDTQYF	NA	NA	TRBV19	TRBJ2-3
TGTGCCAGCAGCTTGGGGGGGGGTTCACCCCTCCACTTT	CASSLGGGSPLHF	NA	NA	TRBV11-1	TRBJ1-6
TGCGCCAGCAGTGAAGTGACTAGCGACGAACGGGAGCAGTTCTTC	CASSEVTSDEREQFF	NA	TRBD2	TRBV5-1	TRBJ2-1
TGTGCCAGCAGCTTACAAGCGGGAGCAATCGAGCAGTTCTTC	CASSLQAGAIEQFF	NA	TRBD2	TRBV7-9	TRBJ2-1
TGTGCCAGTAGTATCAGGACGGAGACTACTAACTATGGCTACACCTTC	CASSIRTETTNYGYTF	once	NA	TRBV19	TRBJ1-2